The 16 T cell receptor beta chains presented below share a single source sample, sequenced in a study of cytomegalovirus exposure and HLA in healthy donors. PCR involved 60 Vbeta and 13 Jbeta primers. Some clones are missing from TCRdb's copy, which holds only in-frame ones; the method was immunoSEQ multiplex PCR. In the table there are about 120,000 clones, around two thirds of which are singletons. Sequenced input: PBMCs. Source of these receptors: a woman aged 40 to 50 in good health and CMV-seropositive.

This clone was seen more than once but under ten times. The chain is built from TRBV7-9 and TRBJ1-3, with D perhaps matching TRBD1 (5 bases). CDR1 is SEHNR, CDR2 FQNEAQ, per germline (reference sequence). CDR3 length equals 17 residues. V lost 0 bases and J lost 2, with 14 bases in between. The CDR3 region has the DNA TGTGCCAGCAGCTTAGCGATGCTCAGGGATCCTGGAAACACCATATATTTT. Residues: CASSLAMLRDPGNTIYF.

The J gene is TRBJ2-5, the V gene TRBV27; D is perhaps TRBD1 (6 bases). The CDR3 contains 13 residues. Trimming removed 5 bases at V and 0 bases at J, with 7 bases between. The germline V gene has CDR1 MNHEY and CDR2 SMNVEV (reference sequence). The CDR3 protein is CASSGQHQETQYF. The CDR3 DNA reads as TGTGCCAGCAGTGGACAGCACCAAGAGACCCAGTACTTC.

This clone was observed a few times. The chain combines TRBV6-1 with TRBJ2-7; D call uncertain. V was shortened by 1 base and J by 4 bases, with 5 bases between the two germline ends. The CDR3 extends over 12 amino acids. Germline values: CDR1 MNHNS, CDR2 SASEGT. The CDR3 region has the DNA TGTGCCAGCAGTGAAGACGCGTACGAGCAGTACTTC. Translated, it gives CASSEDAYEQYF.

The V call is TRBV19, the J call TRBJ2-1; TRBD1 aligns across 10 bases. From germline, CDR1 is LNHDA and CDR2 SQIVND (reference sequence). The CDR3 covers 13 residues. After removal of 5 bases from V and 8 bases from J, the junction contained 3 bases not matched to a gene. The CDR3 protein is CASSSTGGHEQFF. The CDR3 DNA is TGTGCCAGTAGTTCGACAGGGGGCCATGAGCAGTTCTTC.

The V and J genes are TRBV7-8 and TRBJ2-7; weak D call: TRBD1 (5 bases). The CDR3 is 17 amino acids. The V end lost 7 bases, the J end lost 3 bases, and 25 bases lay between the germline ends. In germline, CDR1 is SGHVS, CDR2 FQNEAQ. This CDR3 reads CASISTPSSGPYYEQYF. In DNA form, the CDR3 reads TGTGCCAGCATATCTACACCCTCGTCAGGGCCGTACTACGAGCAGTACTTC.

CDR3 sequence (DNA): TGTGCCAGCAGCGTAGGTGGGGCTTCTAGGGCAGATACGCAGTATTTT. Translating it yields CASSVGGASRADTQYF. The rearrangement uses TRBV9 and TRBJ2-3, with D perhaps TRBD1 (5 bases). The CDR3 length is 16 residues. CDR1 and CDR2 from the germline V gene are SGDLS and YYNGEE. V was trimmed by 0 bases and J by 4 bases, leaving 15 bases between them.

For the CDR3, the DNA is TGTGCCAGCAGCTTCGTCGGGTACAACGAGCAGTACTTC. Its protein is CASSFVGYNEQYF. The gene calls are TRBV7-8 and TRBJ2-7; D remains unclear. CDR1 is SGHVS, CDR2 FQNEAQ, per germline. The V and J ends lost 3 bases and 5 bases respectively, with 11 bases between them. The CDR3 is made up of 13 amino acids.

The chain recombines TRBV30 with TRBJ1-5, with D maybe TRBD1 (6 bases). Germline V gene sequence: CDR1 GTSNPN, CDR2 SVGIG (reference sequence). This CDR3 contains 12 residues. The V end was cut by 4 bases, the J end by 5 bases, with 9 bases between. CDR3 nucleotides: TGTGCCTGGACCGCAGGGGATCAGCCCCAGCATTTT. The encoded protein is CAWTAGDQPQHF. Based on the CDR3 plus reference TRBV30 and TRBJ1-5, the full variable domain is SQTIHQWPATLVQPVGSPLSLECTVEGTSNPNLYWYRQAAGRGLQLLFYSVGIGQISSEVPQNLSASRPQDRQFILSSKKLLLSDSGFYLCAWTAGDQPQHFGDGTRLSIL.

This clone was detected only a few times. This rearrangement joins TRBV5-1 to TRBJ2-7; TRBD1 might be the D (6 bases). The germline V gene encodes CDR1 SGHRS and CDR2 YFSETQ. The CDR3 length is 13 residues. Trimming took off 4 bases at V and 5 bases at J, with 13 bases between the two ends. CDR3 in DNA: TGCGCCAGCAGCCAGAGACCAGGGGACGAGCAGTACTTC. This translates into CASSQRPGDEQYF. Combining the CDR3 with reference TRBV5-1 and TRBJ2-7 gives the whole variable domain KAGVTQTPRYLIKTRGQQVTLSCSPISGHRSVSWYQQTPGQGLQFLFEYFSETQRNKGNFPGRFSGRQFSNSRSEMNVSTLELGDSALYLCASSQRPGDEQYFGPGTRLTVT.

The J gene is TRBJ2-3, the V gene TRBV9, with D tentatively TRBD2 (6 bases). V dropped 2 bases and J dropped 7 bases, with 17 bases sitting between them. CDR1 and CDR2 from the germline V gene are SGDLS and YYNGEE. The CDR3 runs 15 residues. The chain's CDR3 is CASSVGGIQPHTQYF. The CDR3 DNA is TGTGCCAGCAGCGTGGGCGGGATACAGCCCCATACGCAGTATTTT.

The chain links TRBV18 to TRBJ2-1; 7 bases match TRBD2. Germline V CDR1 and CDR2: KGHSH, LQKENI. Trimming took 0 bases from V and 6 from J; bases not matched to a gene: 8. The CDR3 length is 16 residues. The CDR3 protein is CASSPPSVGGGNEQFF. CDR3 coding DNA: TGTGCCAGCTCACCACCCTCGGTTGGGGGGGGCAATGAGCAGTTCTTC.

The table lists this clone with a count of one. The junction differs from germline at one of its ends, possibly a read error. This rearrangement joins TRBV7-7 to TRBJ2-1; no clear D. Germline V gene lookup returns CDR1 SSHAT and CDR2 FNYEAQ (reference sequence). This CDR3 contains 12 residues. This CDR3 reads CASSLAEDEQFF. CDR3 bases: TGTGCTAGCAGCTTAGCCGAGGATGAGCAGTTCTTC.

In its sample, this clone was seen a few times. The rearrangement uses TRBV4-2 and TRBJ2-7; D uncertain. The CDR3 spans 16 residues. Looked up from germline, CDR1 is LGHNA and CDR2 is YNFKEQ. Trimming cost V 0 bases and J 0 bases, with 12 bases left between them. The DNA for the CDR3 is TGTGCCAGCAGCCAAGATTTTGATGGCGGCTCCTACGAGCAGTACTTC. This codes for CASSQDFDGGSYEQYF.

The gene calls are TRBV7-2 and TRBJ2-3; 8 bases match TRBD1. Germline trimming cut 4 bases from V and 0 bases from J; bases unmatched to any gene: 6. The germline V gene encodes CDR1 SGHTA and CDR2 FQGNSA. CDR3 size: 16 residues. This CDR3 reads CASSSMGQASTDTQYF. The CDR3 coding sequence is TGTGCCAGCAGCTCCATGGGACAGGCCAGCACAGATACGCAGTATTTT.

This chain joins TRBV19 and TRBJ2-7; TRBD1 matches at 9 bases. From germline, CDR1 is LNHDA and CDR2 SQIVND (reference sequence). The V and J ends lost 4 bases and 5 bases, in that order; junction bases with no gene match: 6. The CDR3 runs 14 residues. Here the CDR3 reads CASSTYRGRNEQYF. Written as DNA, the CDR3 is TGTGCCAGTAGTACGTACAGGGGGCGAAACGAGCAGTACTTC.

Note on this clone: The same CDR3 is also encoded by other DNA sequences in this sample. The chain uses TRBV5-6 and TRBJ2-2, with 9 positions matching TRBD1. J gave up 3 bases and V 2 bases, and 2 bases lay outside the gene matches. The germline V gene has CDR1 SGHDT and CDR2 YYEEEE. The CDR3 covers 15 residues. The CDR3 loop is CASSLWDRDTGELFF. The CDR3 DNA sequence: TGTGCCAGCAGCTTATGGGACAGGGACACCGGGGAGCTGTTTTTT.